This T cell receptor (beta chain) was identified during a study of T-cell reconstitution after alpha-beta-depleted transplantation in children. The TCRbeta library was prepared with unique molecular identifiers. TCRdb recomputed calls from the PCR reads with MiXCR, one row per CDR3 protein. The sample has over 400,000 distinct CDR3 sequences; under 15% are singletons. Germline-derived CDR1 and CDR2 are MNHEY and SMNVEV (reference sequence). V shed 5 bases, J shed 4 bases, and the junction held 6 bases outside the gene matches. The CDR3 sequence is 15 residues long. This clonotype was observed a few times.

The sample consisted of PBMCs from the stem cell graft donor, taken from the stem cell graft. The receptor was derived from a human donor who donated a stem cell graft to a child with combined immunodeficiency. This chain joins TRBV27 and TRBJ2-3; the match to TRBD2 covers 10 bases. The CDR3 region has the DNA TGTGCCAGCAGTCTAAGCGGGAGGGGGGCAGATACGCAGTATTTT. This translates into CASSLSGRGADTQYF.